This T cell receptor beta chain was sequenced for a study of T-cell memory formation after mild COVID-19 (dated by TCRdb to the early 2020s). Regarding the study in general: TCR sequence clusters from the two donors were largely donor specific. Two young, previously healthy adult volunteers made up the cohort, one male and one female. Longitudinal TCRalpha and TCRbeta repertoire sequencing tracked T-cell clones expanding and contracting after mild COVID-19 in a couple of donors.

From the cysteine through the phenylalanine, the CDR3 covers 16 amino acids. Only the CDR3 DNA is retained, 48 bases long and in frame from the first base. The CDR1 and CDR2 encoded by the germline V gene are SGHAT and FQNNGV. Trimming takes 5 bases off V and 8 bases off J; junction bases not matched to a gene: 15. Ficoll-Paque density gradient centrifugation was the method used to isolate PBMCs. Comments on this clonotype: What antigen it recognizes has not been identified. Base qualities were left out, and no much larger clone turns up one base away.

The research as a whole found: Clones contracting from day 15 to 85 had balanced CD4/CD8 phenotypes, while a second wave expanding from day 15 to 37 was biased towards CD4+. Only a couple of mild cases were covered by the study, and larger cohorts that include severe cases with pre-infection samples were considered necessary. SARS-CoV-2 specificity of the second-wave clones peaking on day 37 was not confirmed. The detection of some responding clones in pre-infection memory suggests that pre-existing cross-reactive memory T cells joined the SARS-CoV-2 response. Contracting CD4+ clones appeared mostly in the CM and EM memory subsets, whereas CD8+ clones were enriched in EMRA.

Reads for this sample came from an Illumina NovaSeq 6000. cDNA libraries for TCRalpha and TCRbeta were prepared by 5'RACE using constant-segment primers, with sample barcodes and unique molecular identifiers added. RNA was extracted from every sample with Trizol reagent. The libraries were amplified in two PCR steps, and the second step added a second sample barcode and Illumina TruSeq adapters. Sequencing of libraries was performed on an Illumina NovaSeq with 2 x 150 bp paired-end reads. The original pipeline was this. With migec v1.2.7, reads were demultiplexed and then collapsed into UMI-guided consensus sequences. Using mixcr v2.1.11, UMI consensuses were aligned to TRA and TRB V and J templates and then assembled into clonotypes. A clonotype was counted as expanded or contracted only if both edgeR and NoisET called the change significant, with noise models trained on biological replicates. edgeR calls used a false discovery rate-adjusted p below 0.01 and a log2 fold-change threshold of 1. As an exploratory analysis of dynamics, max-normalized trajectories of the 1000 most abundant clonotypes were examined by PCA with hierarchical clustering. Each responding clone was given a CD4 or CD8 phenotype based on the CD4+ and CD8+ repertoires, which had been sequenced separately. The public reads were reprocessed in TCRdb via fastp at Q25 and MiXCR, keeping in-frame beta chains. Every CDR3 protein is listed once, alongside the most common genes and DNA of its rows. These V and J calls are TCRdb output, not the study's own analysis. The sample table contains about 430,000 distinct CDR3 sequences; only one count was recorded for roughly 24% of them. In total, the top ten clones hold 7.5% to 10% of the sample.

The specimen sequenced was PBMCs or a T cell subset sorted from them (not recorded which). This chain joins TRBV11-2 to TRBJ2-1, and 7 junction bases match TRBD2. The sequence was obtained from an adult woman who had mild COVID-19 (a few samples of this study predate the infection). The sample titles of this study are shuffled in the database, so cell type and time point are left out; the donor was told from shared clones. The DNA sequence reads TGTGCCAGCAGCCCTGCTCTTCGGGAGGAGCGGGATGAGCAGTTCTTC. Its translation reads: CASSPALREERDEQFF.